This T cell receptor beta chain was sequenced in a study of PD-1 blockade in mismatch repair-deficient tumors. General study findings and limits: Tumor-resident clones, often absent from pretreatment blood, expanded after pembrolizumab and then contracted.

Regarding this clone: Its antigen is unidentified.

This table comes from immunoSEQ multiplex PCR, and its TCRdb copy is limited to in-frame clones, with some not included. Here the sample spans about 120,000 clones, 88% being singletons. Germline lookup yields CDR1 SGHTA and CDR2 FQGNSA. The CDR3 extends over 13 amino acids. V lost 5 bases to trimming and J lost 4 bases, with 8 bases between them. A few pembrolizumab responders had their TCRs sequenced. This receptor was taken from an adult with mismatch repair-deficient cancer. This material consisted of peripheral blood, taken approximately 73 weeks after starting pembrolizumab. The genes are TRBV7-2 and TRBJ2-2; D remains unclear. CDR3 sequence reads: CASSPRRTGELFF. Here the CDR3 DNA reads TGTGCCAGCAGCCCCCGTCGCACCGGGGAGCTGTTTTTT. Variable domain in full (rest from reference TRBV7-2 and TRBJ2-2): GAGVSQSPSNKVTEKGKDVELRCDPISGHTALYWYRQSLGQGLEFLIYFQGNSAPDKSGLPSDRFSAERTGGSVSTLTIQRTQQEDSAVYLCASSPRRTGELFFGEGSRLTVL.